Below are 24 T cell receptor beta chains sequenced from a single sample in a study of cytomegalovirus exposure and HLA in healthy donors. PCR primers comprised 60 Vbeta and 13 Jbeta primers. Clones were sequenced by immunoSEQ multiplex PCR, and TCRdb holds only the in-frame ones, with some missing. The profile shows around 150,000 clones, around three fifths of them singletons. The sample comprised PBMCs. These receptor sequences come from a woman under 40 in good health and CMV-seropositive.

In its sample, this clone was seen a few times. The rearrangement joins TRBV27 to TRBJ1-1; 7 bases are shared with TRBD1. V trimming: 2 bases; J trimming: 4 bases; junction bases outside the gene matches: 4. The germline gives CDR1 MNHEY, CDR2 SMNVEV (reference sequence). This CDR3 region has 14 residues. The CDR3 region is CASSLQGGRTEAFF. CDR3 bases: TGTGCCAGCAGTTTACAGGGGGGACGCACTGAAGCTTTCTTT.

This chain uses TRBV7-9 with TRBJ2-7, with TRBD1 as a possible D gene (5 bases). Trimming took off 1 base at V and 0 bases at J, with 7 bases between the two ends. Germline V lookup: CDR1 SEHNR, CDR2 FQNEAQ (reference sequence). The CDR3 contains 14 residues. CDR3 protein: CASSLGQISYEQYF. CDR3 nucleotides: TGTGCCAGCAGCTTAGGACAGATCTCCTACGAGCAGTACTTC.

The chain has TRBV28 and TRBJ1-5, with unresolved D. CDR3 length: 14 amino acids. CDR1 and CDR2 from the germline V gene are MDHEN and SYDVKM. With 4 bases removed from V and 2 bases from J, the gap between germline ends came to 9 bases. The CDR3, as DNA: TGTGCCAGCAGTTCACCCTACGGCAATCAGCCCCAGCATTTT. It is translated as CASSSPYGNQPQHF.

The genes are TRBV18 and TRBJ1-1; D may be TRBD1 (6 bases). The germline CDR1 and CDR2 sequences are KGHSH and LQKENI. The ends were cut back, 3 bases at V and 1 base at J, with 12 bases in the middle. CDR3 length: 15 residues. The CDR3 spells CASSPGTWTNTEAFF. CDR3 in DNA: TGTGCCAGCTCACCCGGGACATGGACGAACACTGAAGCTTTCTTT.

Remarks on this clone: Other DNA sequences in the same sample also yield this CDR3. V gene TRBV19 combines with J gene TRBJ1-5; no reliable D call. V lost 3 bases and J lost 3, with 12 bases in between. The germline CDR1 and CDR2 sequences are LNHDA and SQIVND (reference sequence). This CDR3 is built from 15 residues. CDR3: CASSMATDNNQPQHF. DNA for the CDR3: TGTGCCAGTAGTATGGCCACTGACAACAATCAGCCCCAGCATTTT.

There are a few counts of this clone. The chain is built from TRBV15 and TRBJ2-7; 7 bases agree with TRBD2. The germline V gene encodes CDR1 LNHNV and CDR2 YYDKDF (reference sequence). With V trimmed by 0 bases and J by 4 bases, 6 bases remained unmatched. The CDR3 is 15 residues long. For the CDR3, the DNA is TGTGCCACCAGCAGAGATCGGGGGGAGGGATACGAGCAGTACTTC. This encodes CATSRDRGEGYEQYF.

The J gene is TRBJ2-7, the V gene TRBV7-8; 11 bases match TRBD2. Per germline, CDR1 SGHVS and CDR2 FQNEAQ. The CDR3 extends over 16 amino acids. Germline trimming cut 5 bases from V and 2 bases from J; bases unmatched to any gene: 8. The CDR3, as DNA: TGTGCCAGCAGCGCAACTAGCGGGGGTTACACCTACGAGCAGTACTTC. Translation gives CASSATSGGYTYEQYF.

This clone was seen a few times. The chain carries TRBV9 and TRBJ1-2; 9 bases agree with TRBD1. CDR3 length equals 14 residues. In germline, CDR1 is SGDLS, CDR2 YYNGEE. The V gene end was trimmed by 2 bases and the J gene end by 7 bases; junction bases not matched to a gene: 6. The CDR3 sequence is CASSVGQGPFGYTF. The CDR3 DNA reads TGTGCCAGCAGCGTCGGACAGGGGCCCTTTGGCTACACCTTC.

This clone came up a few times. This chain uses TRBV2 with TRBJ1-4; D is unclear. CDR3 length equals 14 residues. The ends were cut back, 4 bases at V and 1 base at J, with 7 bases in the middle. CDR1 and CDR2 from the germline V gene are SNHLY and FYNNEI. The CDR3 DNA reads as TGTGCCAGCAGTGTAGCTCGAACTAATGAAAAACTGTTTTTT. Translation gives CASSVARTNEKLFF.

This chain joins TRBV4-1 and TRBJ1-1; the match to TRBD1 covers 8 bases. Germline V gene lookup returns CDR1 MGHRA and CDR2 YSYEKL. V shed 4 bases, J shed 4 bases, and the junction held 11 bases outside the gene matches. This CDR3 has 16 residues. The CDR3 nucleotides are TGCGCCAGCAGCCGAGGCCCGACAGGGGTCGGCACTGAAGCTTTCTTT. This translates into CASSRGPTGVGTEAFF.

This clone was recorded a few times. The rearrangement joins TRBV19 to TRBJ2-7; D might be TRBD1 (5 bases). The germline CDR1 and CDR2 sequences are LNHDA and SQIVND (reference sequence). The CDR3 contains 14 residues. Deletions cut 4 bases from V and 6 bases from J, with 16 bases between. The CDR3 loop reads CASSTALTGTEQYF. DNA of the CDR3: TGTGCCAGTAGTACCGCCTTAACAGGAACCGAGCAGTACTTC.

The V and J genes are TRBV6-1 and TRBJ2-3; 9 bases map to TRBD1. CDR3 size: 13 residues. V lost 9 bases to trimming and J lost 4 bases; unmatched junction nucleotides: 5. Germline CDR1 and CDR2: MNHNS and SASEGT. As DNA, the CDR3 is TGTGCCAGTGGGACAGGGAGGGCAGATACGCAGTATTTT. Protein sequence: CASGTGRADTQYF.

This clone has just a few counts. The chain carries TRBV28 and TRBJ1-1; a possible D gene is TRBD1 (5 bases). V dropped 6 bases and J dropped 0 bases, with 11 bases sitting between them. Germline V CDR1 and CDR2: MDHEN, SYDVKM. The CDR3 consists of 14 residues. CDR3 protein: CASSQTALNTEAFF. The DNA for the CDR3 is TGTGCCAGCAGCCAGACAGCCTTGAACACTGAAGCTTTCTTT.

This sequence joins TRBV28 and TRBJ1-6, with TRBD1 identical over 11 bases. The CDR3 has 16 amino acids. Germline V gives CDR1 MDHEN, CDR2 SYDVKM. The J segment lost 10 bases and the V segment lost 3 bases, leaving 8 bases of the junction unmatched. The CDR3 DNA sequence: TGTGCCAGCAGTTTGGGGACAGGGGGTTTCCGCTCACCCCTCCACTTT. Encoded protein: CASSLGTGGFRSPLHF.

This sequence joins TRBV6-1 and TRBJ1-4; D unclear. CDR1 and CDR2 from the germline V gene are MNHNS and SASEGT. The CDR3 sequence is 15 residues long. Trimming left V 10 bases short and J 4 bases short, with 19 bases between. This chain's CDR3 is CATRPDRVINEKLFF. The CDR3 region has the DNA TGTGCCACCCGACCCGACCGGGTCATTAATGAAAAACTGTTTTTT.

The chain combines TRBV6-5 with TRBJ1-1; 10 positions match TRBD1. The CDR3 is 15 residues long. Germline V CDR1 and CDR2: MNHEY, SVGAGI. Trimming removed 0 bases from V and 3 bases from J; junction bases left unmatched: 1. CDR3 in amino acids: CASSYSDRGDTEAFF. The DNA for the CDR3 is TGTGCCAGCAGTTACTCGGACAGGGGGGACACTGAAGCTTTCTTT.

This clone occurred a few times. The chain carries TRBV30 and TRBJ1-5; 7 nucleotides agree with TRBD1. This CDR3 comprises 14 residues. Germline V lookup: CDR1 GTSNPN, CDR2 SVGIG (reference sequence). Germline trimming cut 1 base from V and 4 bases from J; bases unmatched to any gene: 4. The CDR3 protein is CAWSEVRGNQPQHF. CDR3 nucleotides: TGTGCCTGGAGTGAAGTCAGGGGGAATCAGCCCCAGCATTTT.

The genes are TRBV6-1 and TRBJ2-5, with 9 positions matching TRBD2. This CDR3 is built from 15 residues. V was pared by 7 bases and J by 4 bases, with 10 bases of the junction left unmatched. Germline values: CDR1 MNHNS, CDR2 SASEGT. Here the CDR3 DNA reads TGTGCCAGCACCCCAGCGGGGGGCGGGGGAGAGACCCAGTACTTC. It encodes CASTPAGGGGETQYF.

This chain links TRBV5-6 with TRBJ1-2; TRBD1 might be the D (5 bases). The germline CDR1 and CDR2 sequences are SGHDT and YYEEEE. V lost 0 bases and J lost 7, with 13 bases in between. The CDR3 covers 14 residues. The CDR3 nucleotides are TGTGCCAGCAGCTTGGGGGGGGGAGCTACTGGCTACACCTTC. Protein: CASSLGGGATGYTF.

J is TRBJ1-6 and V is TRBV5-1; D perhaps matches TRBD1 (6 bases). Germline assignment: CDR1 SGHRS and CDR2 YFSETQ. This CDR3 comprises 16 residues. V was trimmed by 3 bases and J by 7 bases, leaving 17 bases between them. The CDR3 region is CASSYYRQDGNSPLHF. CDR3 DNA sequence: TGCGCCAGCAGCTACTACAGACAGGATGGGAATTCACCCCTCCACTTT.

The V gene is TRBV28, the J gene TRBJ1-5; TRBD1 matches at 10 bases. CDR1 is MDHEN and CDR2 is SYDVKM in the germline V gene. V shed 6 bases and J 6 bases; nucleotides not matched to a gene: 14. CDR3 size: 17 residues. The CDR3 here is CASRPLDRGLSGQPQHF. Here the CDR3 DNA reads TGTGCCAGCAGGCCCCTAGACAGGGGGCTCTCCGGTCAGCCCCAGCATTTT.

This clone was picked up one time. This sequence joins TRBV6-6 and TRBJ1-5; D remains unclear. The CDR3 has 14 residues. V was pared by 7 bases and J by 5 bases, with 15 bases between. Germline CDR1 is MNHNY and CDR2 is SVGAGI (reference sequence). CDR3 coding DNA: TGTGCCAGCAACCCCGGTCGGGTGGATCAGCCCCAGCATTTT. Its protein is CASNPGRVDQPQHF.

This clone was seen a single time. This chain links TRBV7-9 with TRBJ2-7; TRBD1 agrees at 11 bases. This CDR3 spans 15 amino acids. With 5 bases clipped from V and 4 bases from J, the junction kept 7 bases outside the gene matches. The V gene's germline CDR1 is SEHNR and CDR2 FQNEAQ (reference sequence). The CDR3 protein is CASSGLDRGHYEQYF. CDR3 sequence (DNA): TGTGCCAGCAGCGGGCTGGACAGGGGGCATTACGAGCAGTACTTC.

This sequence joins TRBV19 and TRBJ1-2; possible D gene TRBD1, 5 bases. Germline V lookup: CDR1 LNHDA, CDR2 SQIVND (reference sequence). The CDR3 sequence is 14 residues long. The V end lost 1 base, the J end lost 2 bases, and 8 bases lay between the germline ends. The CDR3 here is CASSIGGGNYGYTF. In DNA, the CDR3 is TGTGCCAGTAGTATAGGGGGCGGCAACTATGGCTACACCTTC. Full variable domain (rest looked up from reference TRBV19 and TRBJ1-2): DGGITQSPKYLFRKEGQNVTLSCEQNLNHDAMYWYRQDPGQGLRLIYYSQIVNDFQKGDIAEGYSVSREKKESFPLTVTSAQKNPTAFYLCASSIGGGNYGYTFGSGTRLTVV.